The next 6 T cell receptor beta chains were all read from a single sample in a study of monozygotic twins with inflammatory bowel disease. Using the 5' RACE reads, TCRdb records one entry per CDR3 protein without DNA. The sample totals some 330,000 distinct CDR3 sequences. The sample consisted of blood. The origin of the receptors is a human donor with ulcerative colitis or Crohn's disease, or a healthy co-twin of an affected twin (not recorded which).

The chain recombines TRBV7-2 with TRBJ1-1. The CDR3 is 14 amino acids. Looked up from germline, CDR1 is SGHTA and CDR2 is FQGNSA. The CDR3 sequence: CASSSGSRSTEAFF.

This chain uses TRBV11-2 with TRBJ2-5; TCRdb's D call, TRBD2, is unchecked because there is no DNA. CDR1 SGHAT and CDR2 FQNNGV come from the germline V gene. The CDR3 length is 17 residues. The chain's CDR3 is CASSSRALFGGAQTQYF.

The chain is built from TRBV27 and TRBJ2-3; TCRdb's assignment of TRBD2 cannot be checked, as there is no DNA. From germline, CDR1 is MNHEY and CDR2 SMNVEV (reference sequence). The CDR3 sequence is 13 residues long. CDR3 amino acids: CASTLGSTGTQYF.

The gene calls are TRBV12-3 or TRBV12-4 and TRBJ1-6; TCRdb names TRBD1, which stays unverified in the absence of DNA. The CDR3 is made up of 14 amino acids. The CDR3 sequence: CASSRGGYGSPLHF.

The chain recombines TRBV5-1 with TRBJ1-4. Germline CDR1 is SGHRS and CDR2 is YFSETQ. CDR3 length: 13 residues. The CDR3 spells CASSGGTAEKLFF.

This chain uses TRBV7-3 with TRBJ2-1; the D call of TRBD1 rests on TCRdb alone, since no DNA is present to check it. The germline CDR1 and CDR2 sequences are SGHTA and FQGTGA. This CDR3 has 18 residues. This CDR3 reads CASSFPSARLFSYNEQFF.